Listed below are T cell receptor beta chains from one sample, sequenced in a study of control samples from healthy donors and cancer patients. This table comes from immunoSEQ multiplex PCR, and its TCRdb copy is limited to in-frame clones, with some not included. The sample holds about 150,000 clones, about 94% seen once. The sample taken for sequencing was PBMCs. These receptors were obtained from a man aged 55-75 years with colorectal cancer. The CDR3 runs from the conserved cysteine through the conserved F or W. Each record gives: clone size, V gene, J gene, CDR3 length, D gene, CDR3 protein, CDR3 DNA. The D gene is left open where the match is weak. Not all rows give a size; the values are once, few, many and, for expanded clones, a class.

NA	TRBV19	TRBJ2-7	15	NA	CASSIMAGATYEQYF	TGTGCCAGTAGTATAATGGCAGGGGCAACCTACGAGCAGTACTTC
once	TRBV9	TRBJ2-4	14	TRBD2	CASSSGGLLGIQYF	TGTGCCAGCAGTAGCGGGGGCCTACTAGGCATTCAGTACTTC
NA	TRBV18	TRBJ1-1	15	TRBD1	CASSLTTGRDTEAFF	TGTGCCAGCTCACTAACGACAGGGAGGGACACTGAAGCTTTCTTT
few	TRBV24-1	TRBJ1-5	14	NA	CATSDAQGYQPQHF	TGTGCCACCAGTGATGCACAGGGTTATCAGCCCCAGCATTTT
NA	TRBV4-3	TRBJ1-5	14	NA	CASSLVRAGQPQHF	TGCGCCAGCAGCCTAGTGAGGGCGGGCCAGCCCCAGCATTTT
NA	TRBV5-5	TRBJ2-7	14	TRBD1	CASSYDRGFYEQYF	TGTGCCAGCAGCTACGACAGGGGGTTTTACGAGCAGTACTTC
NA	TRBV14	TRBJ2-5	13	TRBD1	CASSLGGAGTQYF	TGTGCCAGCAGCCTAGGGGGCGCAGGGACCCAGTACTTC
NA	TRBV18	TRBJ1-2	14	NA	CASSPLSEPYGYTF	TGTGCCAGCTCACCACTATCGGAGCCCTATGGCTACACCTTC
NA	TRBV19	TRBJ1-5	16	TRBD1	CASSNDRVGSNQPQHF	TGTGCCAGTAGTAACGACAGGGTTGGTAGCAATCAGCCCCAGCATTTT
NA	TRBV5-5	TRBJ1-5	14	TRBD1	CASSSDRGRQPQHF	TGTGCCAGCAGCTCCGACAGGGGGAGACAGCCCCAGCATTTT
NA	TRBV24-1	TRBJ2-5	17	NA	CATSDSRKGWSGKTQYF	TGTGCCACCAGTGATTCAAGGAAGGGGTGGAGTGGGAAGACCCAGTACTTC
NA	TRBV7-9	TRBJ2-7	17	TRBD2	CASSSGLAGATFYEQYF	TGTGCCAGCAGCTCCGGACTAGCGGGGGCCACTTTTTACGAGCAGTACTTC
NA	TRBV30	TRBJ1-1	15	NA	CAWDRGLDMNTEAFF	TGTGCCTGGGACCGAGGGCTGGACATGAACACTGAAGCTTTCTTT
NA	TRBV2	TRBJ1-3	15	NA	CASTQPLSSGNTIYF	TGTGCCAGCACCCAGCCCTTGAGCTCTGGAAACACCATATATTTT
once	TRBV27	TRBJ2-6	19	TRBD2	CASSPTLAGAPSGANVLTF	TGTGCCAGCAGTCCCACCTTAGCGGGGGCTCCCTCTGGGGCCAACGTCCTGACTTTC
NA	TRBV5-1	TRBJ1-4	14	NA	CASQVQGGNEKLFF	TGCGCCAGCCAGGTCCAGGGAGGAAACGAAAAACTGTTTTTT
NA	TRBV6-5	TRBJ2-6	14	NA	CASKLSSGANVLTF	TGTGCCAGCAAACTAAGCTCTGGGGCCAACGTCCTGACTTTC
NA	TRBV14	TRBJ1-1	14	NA	CASSQYSMNTEAFF	TGTGCCAGCAGCCAATACAGCATGAACACTGAAGCTTTCTTT
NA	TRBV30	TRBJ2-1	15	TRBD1	CAWSKTGRTNNEQFF	TGTGCCTGGAGTAAGACAGGGAGAACCAACAATGAGCAGTTCTTC
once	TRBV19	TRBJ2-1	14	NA	CASNSESTYNEQFF	TGTGCCAGTAACTCGGAAAGCACTTACAATGAGCAGTTCTTC
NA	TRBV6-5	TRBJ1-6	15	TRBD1	CASTGQLNNNSPLHF	TGTGCCAGCACGGGACAGTTGAACAATAATTCACCCCTCCACTTT
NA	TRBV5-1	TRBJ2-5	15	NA	CASSPLRQTRETQYF	TGCGCCAGCAGCCCCCTCCGACAGACCCGTGAGACCCAGTACTTC
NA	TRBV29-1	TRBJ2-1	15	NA	CSVASGTGTYNEQFF	TGCAGCGTTGCTAGCGGGACAGGGACCTACAATGAGCAGTTCTTC
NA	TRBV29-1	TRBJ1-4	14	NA	CSVGHRAPNEKLFF	TGCAGCGTTGGACACAGGGCACCTAATGAAAAACTGTTTTTT
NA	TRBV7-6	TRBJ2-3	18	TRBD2	CASSLGLAGGVATDTQYF	TGTGCCAGCAGCTTAGGTCTAGCGGGGGGCGTCGCCACAGATACGCAGTATTTT
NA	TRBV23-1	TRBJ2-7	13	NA	CASREDVSYEQYF	TGCGCCAGCAGAGAGGACGTCTCCTACGAGCAGTACTTC
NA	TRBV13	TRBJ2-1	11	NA	CASSLENEQFF	TGTGCCAGCAGCTTAGAAAATGAGCAGTTCTTC
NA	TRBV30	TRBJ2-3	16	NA	CAWRPVGRWGSDTQYF	TGTGCCTGGAGACCCGTGGGTCGTTGGGGTTCAGATACGCAGTATTTT
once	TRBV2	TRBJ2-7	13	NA	CATAQGLSYEQYF	TGTGCCACCGCTCAGGGCTTATCCTACGAGCAGTACTTC
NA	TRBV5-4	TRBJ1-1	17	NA	CASSLARESLMNTEAFF	TGTGCCAGCAGCTTGGCCAGGGAAAGCCTTATGAACACTGAAGCTTTCTTT
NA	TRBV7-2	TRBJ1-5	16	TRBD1	CASSLWAGGYNQPQHF	TGTGCCAGCAGCTTATGGGCAGGGGGCTACAATCAGCCCCAGCATTTT
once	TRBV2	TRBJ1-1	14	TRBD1	CASSTDRGWTEAFF	TGTGCCAGCAGTACGGACAGGGGTTGGACTGAAGCTTTCTTT
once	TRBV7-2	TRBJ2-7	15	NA	CASSLAGGRTYEQYF	TGTGCCAGCAGCTTAGCCGGGGGACGGACCTACGAGCAGTACTTC
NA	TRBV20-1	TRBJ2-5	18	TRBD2	CSASGRPGLAGVQETQYF	TGCAGTGCTAGTGGGCGGCCCGGGCTAGCGGGGGTTCAAGAGACCCAGTACTTC
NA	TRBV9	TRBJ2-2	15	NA	CASSAQLGPTGELFF	TGTGCCAGCAGCGCCCAACTAGGACCTACGGGGGAGCTGTTTTTT
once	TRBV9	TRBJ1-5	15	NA	CASSVGGWGDQPQHF	TGTGCCAGCAGCGTAGGGGGATGGGGGGATCAGCCCCAGCATTTT
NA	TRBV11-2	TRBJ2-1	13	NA	CASSLDRRHEQFF	TGTGCCAGCAGCTTAGATAGGCGCCATGAGCAGTTCTTC
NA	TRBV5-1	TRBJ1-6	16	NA	CASSLEIQGNDSPLHF	TGCGCCAGCAGCTTGGAGATACAGGGAAACGATTCACCCCTCCACTTT
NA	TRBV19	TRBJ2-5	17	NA	CASSIDPTGTLGETQYF	TGTGCCAGTAGTATAGATCCGACAGGTACCCTGGGGGAGACCCAGTACTTC
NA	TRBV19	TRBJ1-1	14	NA	CASSIRGGDTEAFF	TGTGCCAGTAGTATTCGGGGTGGGGACACTGAAGCTTTCTTT
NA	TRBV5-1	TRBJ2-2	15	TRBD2	CASSSSGGSAGELFF	TGCGCCAGCAGCAGTAGCGGGGGGTCCGCCGGGGAGCTGTTTTTT
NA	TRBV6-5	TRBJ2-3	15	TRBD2	CASRIAGGGTDTQYF	TGTGCCAGCAGGATAGCGGGGGGTGGCACAGATACGCAGTATTTT
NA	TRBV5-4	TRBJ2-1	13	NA	CASSLEALNEQFF	TGTGCCAGCAGCTTGGAAGCGCTCAATGAGCAGTTCTTC
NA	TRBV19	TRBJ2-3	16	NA	CASSIGPGAATDTQYF	TGTGCCAGTAGTATAGGTCCAGGGGCGGCCACAGATACGCAGTATTTT
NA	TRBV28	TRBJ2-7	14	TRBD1	CATITTGSSYEQYF	TGTGCCACAATTACGACAGGGAGCTCCTACGAGCAGTACTTC
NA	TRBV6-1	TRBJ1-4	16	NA	CASSEVLGATNEKLFF	TGTGCCAGCAGTGAAGTCCTTGGGGCGACTAATGAAAAACTGTTTTTT
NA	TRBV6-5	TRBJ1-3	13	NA	CASKERAGNTIYF	TGTGCCAGCAAGGAAAGGGCAGGAAACACCATATATTTT